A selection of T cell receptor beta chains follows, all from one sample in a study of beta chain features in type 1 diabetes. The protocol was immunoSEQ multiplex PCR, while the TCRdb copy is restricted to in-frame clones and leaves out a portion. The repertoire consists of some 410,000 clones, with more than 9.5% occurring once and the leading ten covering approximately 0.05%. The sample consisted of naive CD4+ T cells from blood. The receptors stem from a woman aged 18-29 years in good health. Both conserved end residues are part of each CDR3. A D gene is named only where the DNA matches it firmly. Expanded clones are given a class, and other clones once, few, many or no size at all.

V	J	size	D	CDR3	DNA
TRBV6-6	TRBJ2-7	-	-	CASSSLGQGLSTEQYF	TGTGCCAGCAGTTCTTTAGGACAGGGACTATCCACCGAGCAGTACTTC
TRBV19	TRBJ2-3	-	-	CASSIKDTQYF	TGTGCCAGTAGTATTAAGGATACGCAGTATTTT
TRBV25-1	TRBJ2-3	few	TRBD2	CASSEAGGTDTQYF	TGTGCCAGCAGTGAAGCGGGGGGCACAGATACGCAGTATTTT
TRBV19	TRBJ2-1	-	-	CASSILQVPYYNEQFF	TGTGCCAGTAGCATACTACAGGTCCCCTACTACAATGAGCAGTTCTTC
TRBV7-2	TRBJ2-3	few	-	CASSLAGPSSGPDTQYF	TGTGCCAGCAGCTTAGCGGGACCTAGCAGTGGCCCAGATACGCAGTATTTT
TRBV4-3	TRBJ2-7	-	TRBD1	CDSSQVATGTLYEQYF	TGCGACAGCAGCCAAGTCGCGACAGGGACCTTATACGAGCAGTACTTC
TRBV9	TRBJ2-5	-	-	CASSVAPGIPQETQYF	TGTGCCAGCAGCGTAGCTCCGGGAATACCCCAAGAGACCCAGTACTTC
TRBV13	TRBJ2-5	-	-	CASSTKALANRETQYF	TGTGCCAGCAGCACAAAGGCCCTAGCGAATAGAGAGACCCAGTACTTC
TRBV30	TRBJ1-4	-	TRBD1	CAWGVPLGTATNEKLFF	TGTGCCTGGGGGGTCCCATTGGGGACAGCAACTAATGAAAAACTGTTTTTT
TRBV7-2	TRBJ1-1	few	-	CASSSARTTEAFF	TGTGCCAGCAGCTCGGCCCGGACCACTGAAGCTTTCTTT
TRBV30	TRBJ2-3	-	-	CAWSVEGRSTDTQYF	TGTGCCTGGAGTGTTGAGGGGAGGTCCACAGATACGCAGTATTTT
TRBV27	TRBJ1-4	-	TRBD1	CASSSGRGTGNEKLFF	TGTGCCAGCAGTTCAGGGAGAGGGACAGGGAATGAAAAACTGTTTTTT
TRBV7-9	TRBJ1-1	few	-	CASSLATASNTEAFF	TGTGCCAGCAGCTTAGCAACAGCATCGAACACTGAAGCTTTCTTT
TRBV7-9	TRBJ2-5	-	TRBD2	CASSPAGAHQETQYF	TGTGCCAGCAGCCCAGCGGGGGCCCATCAAGAGACCCAGTACTTC
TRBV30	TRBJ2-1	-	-	CAWSVGGSSYNEQFF	TGTGCCTGGAGTGTAGGGGGGTCCTCCTACAATGAGCAGTTCTTC
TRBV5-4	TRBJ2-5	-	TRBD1	CASSLTGAQETQYF	TGTGCCAGCAGCTTGACAGGGGCCCAAGAGACCCAGTACTTC
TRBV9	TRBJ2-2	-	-	CASSGNPGAGELFF	TGTGCCAGCAGCGGTAATCCAGGGGCCGGGGAGCTGTTTTTT
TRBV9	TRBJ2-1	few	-	CASSRISLSYNEQFF	TGTGCCAGCAGCAGGATTTCCCTCTCCTACAATGAGCAGTTCTTC
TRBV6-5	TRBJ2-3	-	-	CASSYSGLSVADTQYF	TGTGCCAGCAGTTACTCCGGACTCTCGGTCGCGGATACGCAGTATTTT
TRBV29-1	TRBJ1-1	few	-	CSVAGWNTEAFF	TGCAGCGTTGCAGGGTGGAACACTGAAGCTTTCTTT
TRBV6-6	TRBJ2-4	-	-	CASSPSVTKNIQYF	TGTGCCAGCAGTCCCTCAGTTACCAAAAACATTCAGTACTTC
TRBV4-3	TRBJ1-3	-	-	CASSRTVSGNTIYF	TGCGCCAGCAGCCGCACAGTTTCTGGAAACACCATATATTTT
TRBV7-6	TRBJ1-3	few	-	CASSLMSDTIYF	TGTGCCAGCAGCTTGATGTCGGACACCATATATTTT
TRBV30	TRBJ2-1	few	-	CAWREGRQGNEQFF	TGTGCCTGGAGGGAAGGCCGGCAGGGAAATGAGCAGTTCTTC
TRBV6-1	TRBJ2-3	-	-	CASSEASDTQYF	TGTGCCAGCAGTGAAGCGTCCGATACGCAGTATTTT
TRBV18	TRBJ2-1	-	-	CASSPTLNEQFF	TGTGCCAGCTCACCTACACTAAATGAGCAGTTCTTC
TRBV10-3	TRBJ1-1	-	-	CAISARSEAFF	TGTGCCATCAGTGCAAGATCTGAAGCTTTCTTT
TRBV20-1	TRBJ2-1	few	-	CSARVLNEQFF	TGCAGTGCTAGAGTTTTGAATGAGCAGTTCTTC
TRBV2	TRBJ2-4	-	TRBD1	CASSPGQGNIQYF	TGTGCCAGCAGCCCAGGACAGGGAAACATTCAGTACTTC
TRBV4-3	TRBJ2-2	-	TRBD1	CASSQRGQGIAGELFF	TGCGCCAGCAGCCAACGGGGACAGGGGATCGCCGGGGAGCTGTTTTTT
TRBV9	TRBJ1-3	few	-	CASSAGSSGNTIYF	TGTGCCAGCAGCGCAGGGAGCTCTGGAAACACCATATATTTT
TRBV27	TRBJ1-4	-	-	CASSTKPSYNEKLFF	TGTGCCAGCAGTACCAAACCGAGTTATAATGAAAAACTGTTTTTT
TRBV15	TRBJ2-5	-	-	CATGRDAKRETQYF	TGTGCCACCGGGCGAGATGCAAAGCGGGAGACCCAGTACTTC
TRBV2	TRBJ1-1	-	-	CASKAVFLSEAFF	TGTGCCAGCAAGGCCGTATTCTTGTCTGAAGCTTTCTTT
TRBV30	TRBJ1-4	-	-	CAWSGREQGEKLFF	TGTGCCTGGAGTGGCAGGGAGCAAGGCGAAAAACTGTTTTTT
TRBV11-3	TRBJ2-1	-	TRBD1	CASSRNRDRGTSSYNEQFF	TGTGCCAGCAGCCGTAACCGGGACAGGGGGACGAGCTCCTACAATGAGCAGTTCTTC
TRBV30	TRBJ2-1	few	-	CAWMGGTPNEQFF	TGTGCCTGGATGGGTGGAACGCCAAATGAGCAGTTCTTC
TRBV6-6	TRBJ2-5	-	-	CASSYYRQETQYF	TGTGCCAGCAGTTACTACAGACAAGAGACCCAGTACTTC
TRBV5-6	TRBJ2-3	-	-	CASSWRVTDTQYF	TGTGCCAGCAGCTGGAGGGTCACAGATACGCAGTATTTT
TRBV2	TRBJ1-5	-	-	CAGGTYNQPQHF	TGTGCCGGCGGGACCTACAATCAGCCCCAGCATTTT
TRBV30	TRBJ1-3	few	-	CAWSNPFSGESGNTIYF	TGTGCCTGGAGTAACCCCTTCTCCGGGGAAAGTGGAAACACCATATATTTT